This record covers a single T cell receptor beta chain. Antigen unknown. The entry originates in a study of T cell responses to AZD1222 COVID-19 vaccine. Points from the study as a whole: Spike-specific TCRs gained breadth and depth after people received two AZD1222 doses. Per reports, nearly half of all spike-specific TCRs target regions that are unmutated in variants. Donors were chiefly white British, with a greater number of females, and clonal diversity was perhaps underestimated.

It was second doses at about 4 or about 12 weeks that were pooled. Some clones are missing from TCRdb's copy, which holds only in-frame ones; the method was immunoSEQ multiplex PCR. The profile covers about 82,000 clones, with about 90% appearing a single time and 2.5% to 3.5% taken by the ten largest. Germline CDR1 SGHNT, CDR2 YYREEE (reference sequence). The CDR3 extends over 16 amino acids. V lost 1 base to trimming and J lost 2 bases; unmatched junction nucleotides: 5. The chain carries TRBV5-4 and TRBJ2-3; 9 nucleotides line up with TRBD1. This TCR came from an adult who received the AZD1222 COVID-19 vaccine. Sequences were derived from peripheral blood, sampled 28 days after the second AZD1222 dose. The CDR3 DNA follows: TGTGCCAGCAGCTTGTTCCGGACAGGGGACACAGATACGCAGTATTTT. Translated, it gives CASSLFRTGDTDTQYF. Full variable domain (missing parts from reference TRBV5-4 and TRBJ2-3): ETGVTQSPTHLIKTRGQQVTLRCSSQSGHNTVSWYQQALGQGPQFIFQYYREEENGRGNFPPRFSGLQFPNYSSELNVNALELDDSALYLCASSLFRTGDTDTQYFGPGTRLTVL.